This is a list of T cell receptor beta chains from one sample in a study of shared clonotypes between healthy human individuals. Profiled with immunoSEQ multiplex PCR; TCRdb holds only in-frame clones, not every one. In the table there are approximately 1.5 million clones, roughly 98.5% of which are singletons. Specimen: naive CD4+ T cells sorted from blood. The receptor set was obtained from a man aged 25 to 40 in good health. The CDR3 runs from the conserved cysteine through the conserved F or W. The D gene is left open where the match is weak. Clone size, where shown, is once, few, many, or a class for clones that have expanded.

j_call: TRBJ2-4; v_call: TRBV2; d_call: -; clone_size: -; cdr3_nt: TGTGCCAGCAGTATCCGAAACATTCAGTACTTC; cdr3_aa: CASSIRNIQYF
j_call: TRBJ2-7; v_call: TRBV9; d_call: TRBD2; clone_size: -; cdr3_nt: TGTGCCAGCGGGGGGGACGGATCCTACGAGCAGTACTTC; cdr3_aa: CASGGDGSYEQYF
j_call: TRBJ2-2; v_call: TRBV9; d_call: -; clone_size: once; cdr3_nt: TGTGCCAGCAGCGTGGAGGTTCGGGACGGGGAGCTGTTTTTT; cdr3_aa: CASSVEVRDGELFF
j_call: TRBJ1-5; v_call: TRBV2; d_call: -; clone_size: -; cdr3_nt: TGTGCCAGCTCCCAGGGAACCGAGCCCCAGCATTTT; cdr3_aa: CASSQGTEPQHF
j_call: TRBJ2-3; v_call: TRBV12-5; d_call: TRBD2; clone_size: -; cdr3_nt: TGTGCTAGTGGATTTGGACTAGCGGGGAGCACAGATACGCAGTATTTT; cdr3_aa: CASGFGLAGSTDTQYF
j_call: TRBJ1-1; v_call: TRBV18; d_call: TRBD1; clone_size: -; cdr3_nt: TGTGCCAGCTCACCACCGGACAGGGGGAACACTGAAGCTTTCTTT; cdr3_aa: CASSPPDRGNTEAFF
j_call: TRBJ1-2; v_call: TRBV10-3; d_call: TRBD1; clone_size: -; cdr3_nt: TGTGCCATCAGTGGGACAGGGGGCGTTGGTGGCTACACCTTC; cdr3_aa: CAISGTGGVGGYTF
j_call: TRBJ1-5; v_call: TRBV28; d_call: -; clone_size: -; cdr3_nt: TGTGCCAGCACGCCTTTCAGCAATCAGCCCCAGCATTTT; cdr3_aa: CASTPFSNQPQHF
j_call: TRBJ2-7; v_call: TRBV27; d_call: -; clone_size: -; cdr3_nt: TGTGCCAGCCGTAGGACAGAGGTTCACGAGCAGTACTTC; cdr3_aa: CASRRTEVHEQYF
j_call: TRBJ2-7; v_call: TRBV5-1; d_call: -; clone_size: -; cdr3_nt: TGCGCCAGCAGTAGGACAGTCTACGAGCAGTACTTC; cdr3_aa: CASSRTVYEQYF
j_call: TRBJ1-2; v_call: TRBV10-2; d_call: -; clone_size: -; cdr3_nt: TGCGCCAGCAGGGACGGGTATGGCTACACCTTC; cdr3_aa: CASRDGYGYTF
j_call: TRBJ2-1; v_call: TRBV11-3; d_call: -; clone_size: -; cdr3_nt: TGTGCCAGCAGCTTATCCGCGGGTCCCTACAATGAGCAGTTCTTC; cdr3_aa: CASSLSAGPYNEQFF
j_call: TRBJ2-1; v_call: TRBV5-1; d_call: TRBD2; clone_size: -; cdr3_nt: TGCGCCAGCAGCGCCATAACCGGGACTAGCGGGTTCAATGAGCAGTTCTTC; cdr3_aa: CASSAITGTSGFNEQFF
j_call: TRBJ2-3; v_call: TRBV5-1; d_call: -; clone_size: -; cdr3_nt: TGCGCCAGCAGCTTGGAAGCAGATACGCAGTATTTT; cdr3_aa: CASSLEADTQYF
j_call: TRBJ1-4; v_call: TRBV7-2; d_call: -; clone_size: -; cdr3_nt: TGTGCCAGCAGCTCCGGACCCAATGAAAAACTGTTTTTT; cdr3_aa: CASSSGPNEKLFF
j_call: TRBJ1-1; v_call: TRBV6-5; d_call: -; clone_size: -; cdr3_nt: TGTGCCAGCAGTTACTCTGTACTATTGTACACTGAAGCTTTCTTT; cdr3_aa: CASSYSVLLYTEAFF
j_call: TRBJ1-2; v_call: TRBV19; d_call: -; clone_size: -; cdr3_nt: TGTGCCAGTAGTATCCCGGGCCCCTATGGCTACACCTTC; cdr3_aa: CASSIPGPYGYTF
j_call: TRBJ1-5; v_call: TRBV5-8; d_call: -; clone_size: once; cdr3_nt: TGTGCCAGCAGTCAAGTACAGGGTCGCCAGCCCCAGCATTTT; cdr3_aa: CASSQVQGRQPQHF
j_call: TRBJ1-1; v_call: TRBV18; d_call: -; clone_size: once; cdr3_nt: TGTGCCAGCTCACCCCTGGAGGGCCCTGGCACTGAAGCTTTCTTT; cdr3_aa: CASSPLEGPGTEAFF
j_call: TRBJ2-1; v_call: TRBV6-5; d_call: TRBD2; clone_size: -; cdr3_nt: TGTGCCAGCAGAATAAGCGGGAGTCCCTACAATGAGCAGTTCTTC; cdr3_aa: CASRISGSPYNEQFF